Presented here are 29 T cell receptor beta chains from one specimen sequenced in a study of human T cells and chemical hapten exposure. TCRdb reprocessed the RACE reads via MiXCR and lists one record per CDR3 protein. This table holds approximately 79,000 distinct CDR3 sequences, over 6.5% found once. Time point: healthy volunteer bleed at 6 weeks. Total RNA was isolated from whole blood that had not been fractionated. The sample comprised whole blood. The receptors were gathered from a male donor in good health. Some clones in this sample may be carry-over from other donors' samples.

The rearrangement uses TRBV7-2 and TRBJ2-1; D ambiguous. CDR1 and CDR2 from the germline V gene are SGHTA and FQGNSA. The CDR3 covers 14 residues. Trimming stripped 7 bases from V and 7 bases from J, with 17 bases between. The CDR3 DNA reads TGTGCCAGCATGGATGTAGATTATGGGAATGAGCAGTTCTTC. This codes for CASMDVDYGNEQFF. The variable domain in full, completed from reference TRBV7-2 and TRBJ2-1, reads GAGVSQSPSNKVTEKGKDVELRCDPISGHTALYWYRQSLGQGLEFLIYFQGNSAPDKSGLPSDRFSAERTGGSVSTLTIQRTQQEDSAVYLCASMDVDYGNEQFFGPGTRLTVL.

This sequence joins TRBV25-1 and TRBJ2-1; the D call may be TRBD1 or TRBD2 (5 bases each). With 4 bases removed from V and 5 bases from J, the gap between germline ends came to 24 bases. CDR1 is MGHDK and CDR2 is SYGVNS in the germline V gene. The CDR3 runs to 18 residues. The CDR3 DNA reads TGTGCCAGCAGTGGTGGGACGGCCCGGCCTGCTAGGGACAATGAGCAGTTCTTC. Translation gives CASSGGTARPARDNEQFF.

The V and J genes are TRBV9 and TRBJ1-1; D gene uncertain. CDR3 length equals 14 residues. CDR1 and CDR2 (germline): SGDLS, YYNGEE. Trimming pared 3 bases from V and 0 bases from J, leaving 9 bases between. The CDR3 sequence: CASSEDGVNTEAFF. The CDR3 DNA follows: TGTGCCAGCAGCGAAGATGGGGTGAACACTGAAGCTTTCTTT.

Regarding this clonotype: A clone one base away is much larger, so this may be a read error. The CDR3 DNA is TGCACGCCCCTGACCCCGCGCCAGGATGAGGACTATGGCTACACCTTC. Its translation: CTPLTPRQDEDYGYTF. The chain carries TRBV20-1 and TRBJ1-2; no clear D gene. The CDR3 is 16 amino acids. CDR1 and CDR2 (germline): DFQATT, SNEGSKA (reference sequence).

This clonotype has more than one count but fewer than ten. The chain employs TRBV14 and TRBJ2-5; possibly TRBD1 for D (5 bases). The germline V and J ends were trimmed by 2 bases and 4 bases, with 14 bases remaining between them. Germline CDR1 is SGHDN and CDR2 is FVKESK. This CDR3 is built from 15 residues. This chain's CDR3 is CASSQTRSGPETQYF. The CDR3 DNA follows: TGTGCCAGCAGCCAAACCCGGTCAGGGCCAGAGACCCAGTACTTC. Full variable domain (remainder filled in from reference TRBV14 and TRBJ2-5): EAGVTQFPSHSVIEKGQTVTLRCDPISGHDNLYWYRRVMGKEIKFLLHFVKESKQDESGMPNNRFLAERTGGTYSTLKVQPAELEDSGVYFCASSQTRSGPETQYFGPGTRLLVL.

This clonotype was seen more than once but under ten times. This chain uses TRBV20-1 with TRBJ2-3; the D gene could be TRBD1 or TRBD2 (5 bases each). Germline values: CDR1 DFQATT, CDR2 SNEGSKA (reference sequence). With 0 bases removed from V and 6 bases from J, the gap between germline ends came to 19 bases. The CDR3 is 16 residues long. The CDR3 is CSAREGRMGVTDTQYF. For the CDR3, the DNA is TGCAGTGCTAGAGAGGGACGGATGGGGGTAACCGATACGCAGTATTTT.

This clonotype has more than one count but fewer than ten. The rearrangement links TRBV6-2 or TRBV6-3 to TRBJ2-2; 9 bases are shared with TRBD1. This CDR3 comprises 16 residues. The germline V gene has CDR1 MNHEY and CDR2 SVGEGT. Unmatched junction bases numbered 9, after V lost 7 bases and J lost 3 bases. As DNA, the CDR3 is TGTGCCAGCATCGCCCGGGACAGGGTTGACACCGGGGAGCTGTTTTTT. Translating it yields CASIARDRVDTGELFF.

This chain links TRBV12-3 or TRBV12-4 with TRBJ2-1, with D uncertain. V was shortened by 7 bases and J by 0 bases, with 10 bases between the two germline ends. This CDR3 contains 14 residues. CDR3 amino acids: CASTNFSSYNEQFF. CDR3 bases: TGTGCCAGCACCAACTTTAGCTCCTACAATGAGCAGTTCTTC.

This clonotype was counted ten times or more. The chain recombines TRBV6-1 with TRBJ1-1; D perhaps matches TRBD1 (5 bases). This CDR3 comprises 17 residues. Germline assignment: CDR1 MNHNS and CDR2 SASEGT. Trimming left V 3 bases short and J 0 bases short, with 17 bases between. The CDR3 nucleotides are TGTGCCAGCAGTGATTCTAGGGGACCCATAATGAACACTGAAGCTTTCTTT. Its protein is CASSDSRGPIMNTEAFF.

The genes are TRBV4-1 and TRBJ1-6; D gene uncertain. The V end lost 5 bases, the J end lost 7 bases, and 9 bases lay between the germline ends. CDR1 is MGHRA and CDR2 is YSYEKL in the germline V gene. CDR3 size: 13 residues. DNA for the CDR3: TGCGCCAGCAGCGGGTTTGACAATTCACCCCTCCACTTT. Its protein product is CASSGFDNSPLHF.

This chain uses TRBV6-4 with TRBJ2-2, with D unresolved. Looked up from germline, CDR1 is MRHNA and CDR2 is SNTAGT. V lost 5 bases, J lost 3 bases, and 7 bases lay in between. The CDR3 has 13 residues. CDR3 nucleotide sequence: TGTGCCAGCAGTAGTGCCGACACCGGGGAGCTGTTTTTT. The encoded protein is CASSSADTGELFF.

The rearrangement joins TRBV10-1 to TRBJ2-3; D not certain. This CDR3 spans 12 amino acids. Germline V lookup: CDR1 WNHNN, CDR2 SYGVQD (reference sequence). V lost 5 bases and J lost 2, with 5 bases in between. As DNA, the CDR3 is TGCGCCAGCAGTCACAACACAGATACGCAGTATTTT. Its protein product is CASSHNTDTQYF.

This clonotype has a handful of counts. V and J are TRBV12-3 or TRBV12-4 and TRBJ2-2, with 10 bases lining up with TRBD1. The ends lost 6 bases at V and 8 bases at J; junction bases unmatched: 15. The length of the CDR3 is 17 residues. The CDR3 sequence is CASSAGTGAPAAGELFF. CDR3 DNA sequence: TGTGCCAGCAGCGCCGGGACAGGGGCCCCGGCGGCTGGGGAGCTGTTTTTT.

This clonotype was detected only a few times. This chain joins TRBV12-3 or TRBV12-4 and TRBJ2-7; D may be TRBD1 (5 bases). The germline V and J ends were trimmed by 3 bases and 2 bases, with 8 bases remaining between them. CDR3 size: 13 residues. This CDR3 is CASSFTGTYEQYF. In DNA form, the CDR3 reads TGTGCCAGCAGTTTTACAGGAACCTACGAGCAGTACTTC.

V and J are TRBV30 and TRBJ2-7, with a tentative D call TRBD2 (6 bases). CDR3 size: 13 residues. CDR1 is GTSNPN, CDR2 SVGIG, per germline (reference sequence). The V end lost 2 bases, the J end lost 6 bases, and 14 bases lay between the germline ends. Here the CDR3 DNA reads TGTGCCTGGAGTAAGGTGAGGGGAGGCGAGCAGTACTTC. It yields the protein CAWSKVRGGEQYF.

The rearrangement links TRBV6-6 to TRBJ2-2; D is uncertain. Per the germline V gene, CDR1 is MNHNY and CDR2 is SVGAGI (reference sequence). CDR3 length: 17 residues. The ends were cut back, 0 bases at V and 3 bases at J, with 14 bases in the middle. The CDR3 DNA reads TGTGCCAGCAGTTACTCGAGTAAGGGCACGGACACCGGGGAGCTGTTTTTT. This codes for CASSYSSKGTDTGELFF.

This rearrangement joins TRBV12-3 or TRBV12-4 to TRBJ1-1, with D maybe TRBD1 (5 bases). This CDR3 comprises 15 residues. The V end lost 4 bases, the J end lost 8 bases, and 20 bases lay between the germline ends. The CDR3 coding sequence is TGTGCCAGCAGTTCGGAGACAGCGCTTTTCGGCGAAGCTTTCTTT. It specifies CASSSETALFGEAFF.

This clonotype was counted a few times. DNA for the CDR3: TGCAGTGCTAGAAAGGCGGGAGTCACAGATACGCAGTATTTT. Translating it yields CSARKAGVTDTQYF. The chain couples TRBV20-1 to TRBJ2-3; TRBD2 matches at 7 bases. Germline V gene sequence: CDR1 DFQATT, CDR2 SNEGSKA (reference sequence). CDR3 length equals 14 residues. After removal of 2 bases from V and 2 bases from J, the junction contained 4 bases not matched to a gene.

Only a few counts were recorded for this clonotype. The CDR3 loop reads CASSSVNQETQYF. In DNA form, the CDR3 reads TGCGCCAGCAGCTCCGTCAACCAAGAGACCCAGTACTTC. The V gene is TRBV5-1, the J gene TRBJ2-5, with D uncertain. The V and J ends lost 3 bases and 0 bases respectively, with 6 bases between them. The CDR3 runs 13 residues. The V gene's germline CDR1 is SGHRS and CDR2 YFSETQ.

V usage is TRBV5-1 and J usage is TRBJ2-1; 7 nucleotides line up with TRBD2. Germline assignment: CDR1 SGHRS and CDR2 YFSETQ. CDR3 length: 15 amino acids. V gave up 4 bases and J gave up 3 bases; unmatched junction bases: 7. CDR3 in DNA: TGCGCCAGCAGCGTTTCTAGCGGTTTCTACAATGAGCAGTTCTTC. Translated: CASSVSSGFYNEQFF.

This clonotype was detected ten times or more. The CDR3 spells CASSGEGQFHEQYF. DNA for the CDR3: TGTGCCAGCAGCGGCGAGGGTCAGTTCCACGAGCAGTACTTC. The J gene is TRBJ2-7, the V gene TRBV7-6, with a tentative D call TRBD2 (5 bases). This CDR3 is 14 amino acids long. Germline lookup yields CDR1 SGHVS and CDR2 FNYEAQ. V was pared by 5 bases and J by 5 bases, with 16 bases between.

This chain links TRBV24-1 with TRBJ1-5; tentative D call: TRBD1 (5 bases). Trimming removed 6 bases at V and 4 bases at J, with 9 bases between. Germline-derived CDR1 and CDR2 are KGHDR and SFDVKD. The CDR3 runs to 13 residues. Here the CDR3 reads CATSRAGNQPQHF. As DNA, the CDR3 is TGTGCCACCAGTCGCGCAGGGAATCAGCCCCAGCATTTT.

There are a few counts of this clonotype. In DNA form, the CDR3 reads TGTGCCAGCAGCCCCCCAGGGTATGGAACTGAAGCTTTCTTT. This gives the protein CASSPPGYGTEAFF. V usage is TRBV14 and J usage is TRBJ1-1; perhaps TRBD1 as D (5 bases). The CDR3 sequence is 14 residues long. Germline values: CDR1 SGHDN, CDR2 FVKESK. With 4 bases removed from V and 5 bases from J, the gap between germline ends came to 14 bases.

This clonotype has a handful of counts. V gene TRBV10-3 combines with J gene TRBJ1-4; 9 nucleotides line up with TRBD1. Unmatched junction bases numbered 5, after V lost 3 bases and J lost 3 bases. Germline V gene lookup returns CDR1 ENHRY and CDR2 SYGVKD. This CDR3 comprises 16 residues. The CDR3 nucleotides read TGTGCCATCAGTGATCCGGGACAGGGCGCTAATGAAAAACTGTTTTTT. It yields the protein CAISDPGQGANEKLFF.

This chain connects TRBV6-9 to TRBJ1-5; possible D gene TRBD1, 5 bases. CDR1 MNHGY and CDR2 SVAAGI come from the germline V gene. This CDR3 is built from 16 residues. Trimming took 6 bases from V and 0 from J, leaving 15 bases between them. The CDR3 DNA reads as TGTGCCAGCAGGATACAAGGGGCCTGTAGCAATCAGCCCCAGCATTTT. Its protein product is CASRIQGACSNQPQHF.

This clonotype turned up a few times. This chain connects TRBV7-9 to TRBJ2-3; D is possibly TRBD1 (5 bases). Trimming stripped 5 bases from V and 1 base from J, with 13 bases between. Germline lookup yields CDR1 SEHNR and CDR2 FQNEAQ (reference sequence). CDR3 length: 15 residues. The CDR3, as DNA: TGTGCCAGCAGCAAGGACATTTTAGGCACAGATACGCAGTATTTT. Translation gives CASSKDILGTDTQYF. The complete variable domain, with remaining parts taken from reference TRBV7-9 and TRBJ2-3, reads DTGVSQNPRHKITKRGQNVTFRCDPISEHNRLYWYRQTLGQGPEFLTYFQNEAQLEKSRLLSDRFSAERPKGSFSTLEIQRTEQGDSAMYLCASSKDILGTDTQYFGPGTRLTVL.

J is TRBJ1-3 and V is TRBV12-3 or TRBV12-4; D ambiguous. CDR3 size: 17 residues. Trimming removed 3 bases from V and 5 bases from J, with 20 bases in between. CDR3 in amino acids: CASSFQMDGAGRNTIYF. CDR3 nucleotides: TGTGCCAGCAGTTTCCAGATGGACGGAGCGGGTAGAAACACCATATATTTT.

The chain joins TRBV29-1 to TRBJ2-3, with TRBD2 identical over 11 bases. Germline CDR1 is SQVTM and CDR2 is ANQGSEA. The V and J ends lost 7 bases and 1 base, in that order; junction bases with no gene match: 10. This CDR3 comprises 16 residues. The CDR3 region has the DNA TGCAGCGCCACCGGGACTAGCGGTATTGGCACAGATACGCAGTATTTT. It specifies CSATGTSGIGTDTQYF.

V usage is TRBV5-6 and J usage is TRBJ2-7; tentative D call: TRBD1 (5 bases). The CDR3 runs 14 residues. V lost 2 bases and J 2 bases, leaving 11 bases between the germline ends. CDR1 is SGHDT and CDR2 is YYEEEE in the germline V gene. CDR3 in amino acids: CASSLRQKTYEQYF. DNA of the CDR3: TGTGCCAGCAGCTTAAGACAGAAGACCTACGAGCAGTACTTC.